Presented here are 27 T cell receptor beta chains from one specimen sequenced in a study of T cell repertoires in cytomegalovirus infection. A single record per CDR3 protein comes from TCRdb applying MiXCR to the reads. The data hold under 850,000 distinct CDR3 sequences, with roughly 30% observed a single time. Their antigen targets remain unknown. The sequencing used cultured PBMCs, collected from culture after CMV antigen stimulation. These receptors all come from a human donor in good health (CMV status not recorded). Some clones in this sample may be carry-over from other donors' samples.

The chain employs TRBV12-3 or TRBV12-4 and TRBJ2-1; 9 bases align to TRBD2. The V segment lost 6 bases and the J segment 5 bases; nucleotides outside the gene matches: 8. The CDR3 spans 15 residues. This CDR3 reads CASRQTSGLNNEQFF. In nucleotides, the CDR3 is TGTGCCAGCAGGCAAACTAGCGGGCTAAACAATGAGCAGTTCTTC.

The chain carries TRBV7-2 and TRBJ2-1; a possible D gene is TRBD2 (6 bases). Trimming left V 5 bases short and J 9 bases short, with 14 bases between. CDR3 length: 13 amino acids. Per germline, CDR1 SGHTA and CDR2 FQGNSA. CDR3 sequence (DNA): TGTGCCAGCAGCGGCCGTTACGGGGGTGAGCAGTTCTTC. Protein: CASSGRYGGEQFF.

This clonotype was counted ten times or more. J is TRBJ1-5 and V is TRBV19, with D maybe TRBD1 (5 bases). The CDR3 extends over 15 amino acids. Between the trimmed V and J ends, which lost 9 bases and 0 bases, there was a span of 15 bases. CDR1 LNHDA and CDR2 SQIVND come from the germline V gene (reference sequence). The CDR3, as DNA: TGTGCCAGCAGCCTAACAGGATATAGCAATCAGCCCCAGCATTTT. Translated, it gives CASSLTGYSNQPQHF.

This clonotype was detected ten times or more. V is TRBV7-2 and J is TRBJ2-7, with 12 nucleotides matching TRBD1. Germline values: CDR1 SGHTA, CDR2 FQGNSA. V lost 5 bases, J lost 9 bases, and 5 bases stayed unmatched. This CDR3 is 13 amino acids long. The CDR3 sequence: CASSPGQGAVQYF. As DNA, the CDR3 is TGTGCCAGCAGCCCGGGACAGGGGGCTGTGCAGTACTTC.

The chain couples TRBV19 to TRBJ1-5; D perhaps matches TRBD1 (5 bases). The V gene's germline CDR1 is LNHDA and CDR2 SQIVND (reference sequence). The germline V and J ends were trimmed by 7 bases and 0 bases, with 13 bases remaining between them. CDR3 length: 15 amino acids. The CDR3: CASIDRGSSNQPQHF. The CDR3 DNA is TGTGCCAGTATCGATCGGGGGTCTAGCAATCAGCCCCAGCATTTT.

V gene TRBV19 combines with J gene TRBJ1-5; the D is unclear. The CDR3 is 14 residues long. From germline, CDR1 is LNHDA and CDR2 SQIVND (reference sequence). Trimming cost V 6 bases and J 5 bases, with 14 bases left between them. The CDR3 protein is CASRLWGEDQPQHF. CDR3 nucleotides: TGTGCCAGTAGACTGTGGGGAGAGGATCAGCCCCAGCATTTT.

The V call is TRBV4-3, the J call TRBJ1-1, with D tentatively TRBD1 (6 bases). The CDR3 has 14 residues. Trimming removed 0 bases from V and 4 bases from J, with 9 bases in between. The germline gives CDR1 LGHNA, CDR2 YSLEER. DNA for the CDR3: TGCGCCAGCAGCCAAGAGGGGGGGCTCACTGAAGCTTTCTTT. This codes for CASSQEGGLTEAFF.

The V call is TRBV19, the J call TRBJ1-5; D perhaps matches TRBD1 (6 bases). CDR1 is LNHDA and CDR2 is SQIVND in the germline V gene (reference sequence). Trimming left V 9 bases short and J 1 base short, with 16 bases between. The CDR3 is 15 amino acids. CDR3 sequence: CASRPGHTSNQPQHF. In DNA, the CDR3 is TGTGCCAGCAGGCCGGGACACACCAGCAATCAGCCCCAGCATTTT. Looking up the rest from reference TRBV19 and TRBJ1-5 gives the full variable domain: DGGITQSPKYLFRKEGQNVTLSCEQNLNHDAMYWYRQDPGQGLRLIYYSQIVNDFQKGDIAEGYSVSREKKESFPLTVTSAQKNPTAFYLCASRPGHTSNQPQHFGDGTRLSIL.

V gene TRBV12-3 or TRBV12-4 combines with J gene TRBJ2-1, with TRBD2 matching 10 bases. Losses at the gene ends were 6 bases for V and 5 bases for J; bases not matched to a gene: 10. This CDR3 is built from 16 residues. The CDR3 DNA sequence: TGTGCCAGCAGCCCTGATCTAGCGGGAGTTAACAATGAGCAGTTCTTC. Translating it yields CASSPDLAGVNNEQFF.

This clonotype was seen a handful of times. The V and J genes are TRBV12-3 or TRBV12-4 and TRBJ2-5; 8 bases fit TRBD2. Trimming removed 1 base from V and 3 bases from J; junction bases left unmatched: 7. This CDR3 comprises 16 residues. The CDR3 coding sequence is TGTGCCAGCAGTTTAGGTAGTAGCGGGGCGAAAGAGACCCAGTACTTC. This codes for CASSLGSSGAKETQYF.

This chain links TRBV6-8 with TRBJ1-2; 7 nucleotides align to TRBD1. V shed 5 bases, J shed 3 bases, and the junction held 6 bases outside the gene matches. The CDR3 has 14 residues. CDR1 is MNHGY and CDR2 is SAAAGT in the germline V gene. The CDR3 DNA is TGTGCCAGCAGTAGCGAGGGGGCTTACTATGGCTACACCTTC. This gives the protein CASSSEGAYYGYTF.

The gene calls are TRBV20-1 and TRBJ2-7, with D maybe TRBD2 (6 bases). Germline V gene data show CDR1 as DFQATT and CDR2 as SNEGSKA (reference sequence). The V gene lost 3 bases and the J gene lost 5 bases, with 8 bases spanning the gap. This CDR3 is 11 amino acids long. CDR3 loop: CSARGTHEQYF. Here the CDR3 DNA reads TGCAGTGCTAGGGGGACTCACGAGCAGTACTTC.

The chain has TRBV19 and TRBJ1-3, with no clear D. V lost 6 bases to trimming and J lost 4 bases, with 13 bases between them. The germline V gene encodes CDR1 LNHDA and CDR2 SQIVND (reference sequence). This CDR3 contains 14 residues. CDR3 DNA: TGTGCCAGTAGCCCATCACTCCTCGGAAACACCATATATTTT. It yields the protein CASSPSLLGNTIYF.

The chain links TRBV5-5 to TRBJ2-5; TRBD2 matches 11 bases. This CDR3 contains 17 residues. Germline CDR1 SGHKS, CDR2 YYEKEE (reference sequence). The V and J ends lost 0 bases and 0 bases, in that order; junction bases with no gene match: 4. In DNA form, the CDR3 reads TGTGCCAGCAGCTTGGGACTAGCGGGAACGTACCAAGAGACCCAGTACTTC. Translating gives CASSLGLAGTYQETQYF.

The chain employs TRBV2 and TRBJ2-3; no firm D call. This CDR3 has 12 amino acids. The germline V gene has CDR1 SNHLY and CDR2 FYNNEI. Trimming shortened V by 8 bases and J by 5 bases, and 11 bases separated the two germline ends. CDR3 in DNA: TGTGCCAGCGGCTCGGTGCGAGATACGCAGTATTTT. Translating gives CASGSVRDTQYF. Filled out from reference TRBV2 and TRBJ2-3, the complete variable domain reads EPEVTQTPSHQVTQMGQEVILRCVPISNHLYFYWYRQILGQKVEFLVSFYNNEISEKSEIFDDQFSVERPDGSNFTLKIRSTKLEDSAMYFCASGSVRDTQYFGPGTRLTVL.

The sample holds a few counts of this clonotype. The CDR3 sequence is CASSSGQFNEQFF. The CDR3 DNA follows: TGTGCCAGCAGTTCCGGACAGTTCAATGAGCAGTTCTTC. This chain links TRBV12-3 or TRBV12-4 with TRBJ2-1; maybe TRBD1 (6 bases). Between the trimmed V and J ends, which lost 4 bases and 6 bases, there was a span of 10 bases. The CDR3 length is 13 residues.

This clonotype came up a few times. The rearrangement links TRBV12-3 or TRBV12-4 to TRBJ1-1; 7 nucleotides line up with TRBD1. The V gene end was trimmed by 1 base and the J gene end by 3 bases; junction bases not matched to a gene: 5. This CDR3 is built from 15 residues. CDR3 residues: CASSLVTGWYTEAFF. For the CDR3, the DNA is TGTGCCAGCAGTTTAGTGACAGGGTGGTACACTGAAGCTTTCTTT.

This clonotype was detected only a few times. CDR3 protein: CASRETGLTEAFF. The CDR3 DNA reads as TGTGCCAGCAGAGAGACAGGGTTGACTGAAGCTTTCTTT. The chain carries TRBV7-9 and TRBJ1-1; 7 nucleotides align to TRBD1. V lost 6 bases to trimming and J lost 5 bases; unmatched junction nucleotides: 6. The CDR3 has 13 amino acids. Germline CDR1 and CDR2: SEHNR and FQNEAQ (reference sequence).

V gene TRBV6-8 combines with J gene TRBJ2-2, with 13 bases fitting TRBD2. Germline trimming cut 5 bases from V and 7 bases from J; bases unmatched to any gene: 4. CDR3 size: 15 residues. The germline CDR1 and CDR2 sequences are MNHGY and SAAAGT. DNA for the CDR3: TGTGCCAGCAGTCCCAGACTAGCGGGAGGCGGGGAGCTGTTTTTT. As protein: CASSPRLAGGGELFF.

The V gene is TRBV12-3 or TRBV12-4, the J gene TRBJ2-7; D gene unclear. The CDR3 runs 11 residues. Trimming cost V 3 bases and J 10 bases, with 10 bases left between them. The chain's CDR3 is CASSFGGVQYF. Written as DNA, the CDR3 is TGTGCCAGCAGTTTCGGTGGGGTACAGTACTTC.

The chain joins TRBV20-1 to TRBJ1-1; D is unclear. CDR1 is DFQATT and CDR2 is SNEGSKA in the germline V gene (reference sequence). The CDR3 contains 16 residues. V lost 5 bases and J lost 3, with 22 bases in between. CDR3 sequence (DNA): TGCAGTGCTTCTCCCCCGGGCAGGCTTTCGCACACTGAAGCTTTCTTT. It is translated as CSASPPGRLSHTEAFF.

The gene calls are TRBV6-8 and TRBJ2-7, with D perhaps TRBD1 (6 bases). Germline V gene lookup returns CDR1 MNHGY and CDR2 SAAAGT. The V gene lost 0 bases and the J gene lost 4 bases, with 13 bases spanning the gap. This CDR3 contains 15 residues. This CDR3 reads CASSYSGQPYYEQYF. CDR3 coding DNA: TGTGCCAGCAGTTACTCAGGACAGCCTTATTACGAGCAGTACTTC.

The table lists this clonotype with a few counts. The CDR3 reads CASSYPPVSYNEQFF. The CDR3 nucleotides read TGTGCCAGCAGCTATCCCCCGGTCTCCTACAATGAGCAGTTCTTC. The chain joins TRBV7-8 to TRBJ2-1; the D is unclear. There are 15 residues in the CDR3. V lost 4 bases and J 0 bases, leaving 10 bases between the germline ends. Germline V gives CDR1 SGHVS, CDR2 FQNEAQ.

This clonotype was detected only a few times. The chain joins TRBV4-1 to TRBJ2-1, with 9 bases matching TRBD1. Per germline, CDR1 MGHRA and CDR2 YSYEKL. V trimming: 8 bases; J trimming: 7 bases; junction bases outside the gene matches: 15. This CDR3 spans 16 amino acids. CDR3 sequence reads: CASGLRPGQGGNEQFF. CDR3 bases: TGCGCCAGCGGCTTACGGCCGGGACAGGGCGGGAATGAGCAGTTCTTC.

There are a few counts of this clonotype. The V gene is TRBV2, the J gene TRBJ1-1; possible D gene TRBD1, 6 bases. The CDR3 consists of 14 residues. CDR1 is SNHLY, CDR2 FYNNEI, per germline. Trimming pared 9 bases from V and 0 bases from J, leaving 14 bases between. The CDR3 coding sequence is TGTGCCAGGACGATGGACAGTGTGAACACTGAAGCTTTCTTT. The encoded protein is CARTMDSVNTEAFF.

V is TRBV6-5 and J is TRBJ2-5; D uncertain. This CDR3 has 13 amino acids. The V gene's germline CDR1 is MNHEY and CDR2 SVGAGI. V was clipped by 1 base and J by 4 bases, with 7 bases between them. The CDR3 spells CASSYFNRETQYF. In DNA form, the CDR3 reads TGTGCCAGCAGTTACTTTAATAGAGAGACCCAGTACTTC.

The chain joins TRBV20-1 to TRBJ1-2, with 8 bases identical to TRBD1. The ends lost 0 bases at V and 3 bases at J; junction bases unmatched: 6. Germline assignment: CDR1 DFQATT and CDR2 SNEGSKA (reference sequence). The CDR3 covers 15 residues. In DNA, the CDR3 is TGCAGTGCTAGAGACCCTCAGGGGGCTGACTATGGCTACACCTTC. Translated, it gives CSARDPQGADYGYTF.